This entry lists 26 T cell receptor beta chains sequenced from one sample in a study of T cell responses to AZD1222 COVID-19 vaccine (dated by TCRdb to about 2021). This sample's time point label indicates: about 28 days (+/-7) after the second vaccine dose. Libraries were made using the immunoSEQ multiplex PCR assay. In TCRdb, the immuneACCESS table is reduced to in-frame sequences with V and J assigned. These tables do not hold every clone; where another copy was compared, an unresolved V gene accounts for under half, and the others remain unexplained. In all, the sample holds 90,000 to 150,000 clones, and about 88% of those were seen once. The ten largest clones add up to approximately 2.9% of the sample. The source was peripheral blood, collected 28 days after the second AZD1222 dose. The receptor set was obtained from an adult who received the AZD1222 COVID-19 vaccine.

The chain recombines TRBV3-1 (or the pseudogene TRBV3-2) with TRBJ1-2; possible D gene TRBD1, 5 bases. The CDR3 has 17 amino acids. CDR1 is LGHDT and CDR2 is YNNKEL in the germline V gene (reference sequence). Trimming took 1 base from V and 0 from J, leaving 15 bases between them. The CDR3 DNA reads as TGTGCCAGCAGCCAAGGTGGGGCAGGAGGTTCTAACTATGGCTACACCTTC. Amino acids: CASSQGGAGGSNYGYTF.

J is TRBJ1-3 and V is TRBV5-1; the match to TRBD1 covers 8 bases. V lost 0 bases and J lost 3; bases outside the gene matches: 5. The germline V gene encodes CDR1 SGHRS and CDR2 YFSETQ. The length of the CDR3 is 16 residues. CDR3 in DNA: TGCGCCAGCAGCTTGGATCGACAGGGGAGTGGAAACACCATATATTTT. This codes for CASSLDRQGSGNTIYF.

V is TRBV6-2 or TRBV6-3 and J is TRBJ1-5; D remains unclear. V lost 4 bases and J 4 bases, leaving 5 bases between the germline ends. The CDR3 sequence is 12 residues long. Germline V gene lookup returns CDR1 MNHEY and CDR2 SVGEGT. Written as DNA, the CDR3 is TGTGCCAGCAGTTCAGTAAATCAGCCCCAGCATTTT. Encoded protein: CASSSVNQPQHF.

J is TRBJ1-2 and V is TRBV3-1 (or the pseudogene TRBV3-2), with 7 positions matching TRBD1. Germline loops: CDR1 LGHDT, CDR2 YNNKEL (reference sequence). The CDR3 is 14 residues long. V was pared by 5 bases and J by 8 bases, with 11 bases of the junction left unmatched. CDR3 in amino acids: CASSTRQGRGGYTF. DNA of the CDR3: TGTGCCAGCAGCACCCGACAGGGCCGTGGAGGCTACACCTTC.

The chain employs TRBV23-1 and TRBJ2-5; 9 nucleotides match TRBD1. TRBV23-1 is identified as an open reading frame with a role that is uncertain. Unmatched junction bases numbered 14, after V lost 7 bases and J lost 5 bases. CDR3 length: 16 amino acids. This chain's CDR3 is CASTPGQGDGLETQYF. The CDR3 nucleotides are TGCGCCAGCACCCCGGGACAGGGTGATGGATTGGAGACCCAGTACTTC.

The chain joins TRBV7-2 to TRBJ2-1; TRBD1 agrees at 7 bases. The CDR3 covers 15 residues. After removal of 2 bases from V and 4 bases from J, the junction contained 5 bases not matched to a gene. Germline CDR1 SGHTA, CDR2 FQGNSA. CDR3: CASSLLGTDYNEQFF. For the CDR3, the DNA is TGTGCCAGCAGCTTATTAGGGACAGATTACAATGAGCAGTTCTTC.

The chain carries TRBV30 and TRBJ1-2; D might be TRBD1 (5 bases). Trimming took 4 bases from V and 0 from J, leaving 12 bases between them. CDR3 size: 14 residues. The germline V gene encodes CDR1 GTSNPN and CDR2 SVGIG (reference sequence). The DNA of the CDR3 is TGTGCCTGGAACTCGGGACCGTCTAACTATGGCTACACCTTC. This codes for CAWNSGPSNYGYTF. The full variable domain, completed using reference TRBV30 and TRBJ1-2, is SQTIHQWPATLVQPVGSPLSLECTVEGTSNPNLYWYRQAAGRGLQLLFYSVGIGQISSEVPQNLSASRPQDRQFILSSKKLLLSDSGFYLCAWNSGPSNYGYTFGSGTRLTVV.

The V call is TRBV5-1, the J call TRBJ1-2, with D unclear. CDR1 and CDR2 (germline): SGHRS, YFSETQ. This CDR3 contains 13 residues. V gave up 4 bases and J gave up 4 bases, with 11 bases separating them. Here the CDR3 reads CASSPEVPYGYTF. The CDR3 nucleotides are TGCGCCAGCAGCCCTGAAGTACCCTATGGCTACACCTTC.

V is TRBV4-3 and J is TRBJ1-2; a weak D match, TRBD1 (6 bases). Deletions cut 0 bases from V and 5 bases from J, with 16 bases between. Per the germline V gene, CDR1 is LGHNA and CDR2 is YSLEER. This CDR3 is 16 amino acids long. The CDR3: CASSQDRGRISYGYTF. CDR3 bases: TGCGCCAGCAGCCAAGATCGGGGGCGGATTTCTTATGGCTACACCTTC.

This chain connects TRBV12-3 or TRBV12-4 to TRBJ1-1, with D perhaps matching TRBD1 (5 bases). The CDR3 covers 13 residues. Deletions cut 4 bases from V and 11 bases from J, with 17 bases between. The DNA for the CDR3 is TGTGCCAGCAGTTATATCGTACAGGTCGGCGCTTTCTTT. The encoded protein is CASSYIVQVGAFF.

V gene TRBV5-4 combines with J gene TRBJ2-4; 12 bases fit TRBD2. The V gene's germline CDR1 is SGHNT and CDR2 YYREEE (reference sequence). The CDR3 length is 18 residues. After removal of 4 bases from V and 1 base from J, the junction contained 9 bases not matched to a gene. CDR3 nucleotide sequence: TGTGCCAGCAGCCAGACTAGCGGGGGCCTTGGGGCCAAAAACATTCAGTACTTC. Amino acids: CASSQTSGGLGAKNIQYF. Full variable domain (outside the CDR3, taken from reference TRBV5-4 and TRBJ2-4): ETGVTQSPTHLIKTRGQQVTLRCSSQSGHNTVSWYQQALGQGPQFIFQYYREEENGRGNFPPRFSGLQFPNYSSELNVNALELDDSALYLCASSQTSGGLGAKNIQYFGAGTRLSVL.

The chain joins TRBV11-2 to TRBJ1-1; a weak D match, TRBD1 (6 bases). Trimming stripped 1 base from V and 5 bases from J, with 17 bases between. Germline loops: CDR1 SGHAT, CDR2 FQNNGV. The CDR3 covers 16 residues. CDR3 sequence (DNA): TGTGCCAGCAGCTTAGGGGCAAGGGGGGAACGGACTGAAGCTTTCTTT. Translation gives CASSLGARGERTEAFF.

The sample holds a few counts of this clone. The chain recombines TRBV6-2 or TRBV6-3 with TRBJ2-5, with a weak D call TRBD1 (6 bases). The germline V gene encodes CDR1 MNHEY and CDR2 SVGEGT. V shed 2 bases and J shed 2 bases, with 9 bases lying between them. The CDR3 spans 14 residues. The CDR3 DNA follows: TGTGCCAGCAGTTACGGGGGCAGACAAGAGACCCAGTACTTC. This gives the protein CASSYGGRQETQYF.

The gene calls are TRBV5-1 and TRBJ2-7; D gene uncertain. V lost 4 bases, J lost 0 bases, and 14 bases lay in between. Germline-derived CDR1 and CDR2 are SGHRS and YFSETQ. This CDR3 spans 15 amino acids. The CDR3 DNA sequence: TGCGCCAGCAGCGCTTCCGGGCCCTACTCCTACGAGCAGTACTTC. Protein sequence: CASSASGPYSYEQYF.

The chain carries TRBV10-1 and TRBJ2-2; 7 bases match TRBD1. CDR1 and CDR2 from the germline V gene are WNHNN and SYGVQD (reference sequence). CDR3 length: 15 residues. V dropped 5 bases and J dropped 0; count of bases not matched to a gene: 3. CDR3 sequence (DNA): TGCGCCAGCAGTTCCGGGACAGCGAACACCGGGGAGCTGTTTTTT. Its protein is CASSSGTANTGELFF.

This rearrangement joins TRBV30 to TRBJ1-6; possibly TRBD1 for D (5 bases). CDR3 length equals 14 residues. Trimming took off 5 bases at V and 3 bases at J, with 11 bases between the two ends. Germline V CDR1 and CDR2: GTSNPN, SVGIG (reference sequence). The CDR3 sequence: CAWGGLRYNSPLHF. DNA for the CDR3: TGTGCCTGGGGGGGTCTGCGCTATAATTCACCCCTCCACTTT.

The CDR3: CAWSSGTGYGYTF. For the CDR3, the DNA is TGTGCCTGGAGTTCTGGAACAGGCTATGGCTACACCTTC. The chain combines TRBV30 with TRBJ1-2, with D possibly being TRBD1 (5 bases). The CDR3 is 13 residues long. Per germline, CDR1 GTSNPN and CDR2 SVGIG (reference sequence). Trimming left V 2 bases short and J 4 bases short, with 11 bases between.

Comments on this clone: Because the CDR3's place on the DNA is in doubt, the DNA is left out and the CDR3 is given as listed by TCRdb. The J gene is TRBJ1-5, the V gene TRBV21-1. TRBV21-1 is a pseudogene locus. From its first to its last residue, the CDR3 has 19 amino acids. The CDR3 sequence: CASSKVVGSGAYSNQPQHF.

The J gene is TRBJ2-7, the V gene TRBV2; perhaps TRBD1 as D (5 bases). CDR1 SNHLY and CDR2 FYNNEI come from the germline V gene. Trimming removed 6 bases at V and 3 bases at J, with 15 bases between. This CDR3 spans 14 amino acids. The CDR3: CASSGQGRSYEQYF. The DNA for the CDR3 is TGTGCCAGCAGCGGACAAGGAAGAAGCTACGAGCAGTACTTC.

J is TRBJ2-7 and V is TRBV11-2; D gene ambiguous. Trimming stripped 5 bases from V and 2 bases from J, with 4 bases between. Germline CDR1 and CDR2: SGHAT and FQNNGV. This CDR3 spans 11 amino acids. DNA of the CDR3: TGTGCCAGCAGCGCTCCCTACGAGCAGTACTTC. Translated: CASSAPYEQYF.

This clone has just a few counts. The genes are TRBV30 and TRBJ1-6; no reliable D call. Trimming took off 4 bases at V and 9 bases at J, with 10 bases between the two ends. From germline, CDR1 is GTSNPN and CDR2 SVGIG (reference sequence). The CDR3 has 12 amino acids. CDR3 region: CAWTGYSSPLHF. The CDR3 DNA reads TGTGCCTGGACCGGTTATTCTTCACCCCTCCACTTT.

This clone has just a few counts. The chain is built from TRBV6-5 and TRBJ2-7; D may be TRBD1 or TRBD2 (5 bases each). Per the germline V gene, CDR1 is MNHEY and CDR2 is SVGAGI. CDR3 size: 14 residues. The V and J ends lost 8 bases and 6 bases respectively, with 20 bases between them. The CDR3 loop reads CASRRDGSSVEQYF. CDR3 nucleotides: TGTGCCAGCCGTAGGGACGGATCGTCAGTCGAGCAGTACTTC.

This rearrangement joins TRBV6-5 to TRBJ1-6, with D uncertain. Germline CDR1 MNHEY, CDR2 SVGAGI. Trimming removed 6 bases from V and 4 bases from J, with 4 bases in between. The CDR3 contains 12 residues. CDR3 sequence (DNA): TGTGCCAGCAGGATATATAATTCACCCCTCCACTTT. It translates to CASRIYNSPLHF.

The J gene is TRBJ2-1, the V gene TRBV15; a possible D gene is TRBD1 (5 bases). The germline CDR1 and CDR2 sequences are LNHNV and YYDKDF (reference sequence). The germline V and J ends were trimmed by 0 bases and 5 bases, with 8 bases remaining between them. This CDR3 region has 14 residues. CDR3 sequence reads: CATSRDLGHNEQFF. The CDR3 DNA is TGTGCCACCAGCAGAGATCTGGGGCACAATGAGCAGTTCTTC.

The chain couples TRBV18 to TRBJ1-1; no reliable D call. Per germline, CDR1 KGHSH and CDR2 LQKENI. V shed 6 bases and J shed 0 bases, with 11 bases lying between them. The CDR3 extends over 14 amino acids. The CDR3: CASSTSIMNTEAFF. The CDR3 DNA reads TGTGCCAGCTCGACTAGCATTATGAACACTGAAGCTTTCTTT.

The V gene is TRBV28, the J gene TRBJ1-5; 9 positions agree with TRBD1. The CDR3 has 14 residues. The J segment lost 4 bases and the V segment lost 8 bases, leaving 6 bases of the junction unmatched. Germline V gives CDR1 MDHEN, CDR2 SYDVKM. The DNA of the CDR3 is TGTGCCAGCCTACAGGGGGCAGGGAATCAGCCCCAGCATTTT. As protein: CASLQGAGNQPQHF.